This T cell receptor (beta chain) comes out of a study of OX40 agonist ivuxolimab in advanced cancers. Study as a whole: Cancers in dose escalation were hepatocellular, melanoma, renal cell and head and neck. One hepatocellular carcinoma and a couple of cutaneous melanoma patients partially responded. Study-wide findings and caveats: At doses 0.1 to 3.0 mg/kg, CD4+ and CD8+ clones expanded. Expansion of clones was among the lowest in partial responders at 0.1-3.0 mg/kg.

Regarding this clone: Antigen unknown.

The table came from immunoSEQ multiplex PCR; TCRdb's copy has only in-frame clones and leaves some out. The sample lists 65,000 to 95,000 clones; 70% to 90% were seen once. V shed 0 bases and J 2 bases; nucleotides not matched to a gene: 8. CDR1 is LNHNV, CDR2 YYDKDF, per germline (reference sequence). The CDR3 runs to 17 residues. The specimen comprised CD4+ or CD8+ T cells sorted from blood, sampled in a trial of the OX40 agonist ivuxolimab. The J gene is TRBJ2-3, the V gene TRBV15; 7 nucleotides align to TRBD1. The sequence was obtained from an adult with an advanced solid tumor such as melanoma, head and neck, liver or kidney cancer. CDR3 protein: CATSRDYGGQLTDTQYF. The DNA for the CDR3 is TGTGCCACCAGCAGAGATTATGGGGGACAGCTCACAGATACGCAGTATTTT.